Below, one TCR beta chain is given with its context. This entry is derived from a study of blood T cell repertoires in COVID-19. Study summary: Samples taken during acute and convalescent COVID-19 were collected in the United States, Italy and Spain.

From germline, CDR1 is MNHEY and CDR2 SVGAGI. Germline trimming cut 6 bases from V and 6 bases from J; bases unmatched to any gene: 8. This CDR3 spans 14 amino acids. In the authors' methods: Reference gene primer amplification yielded estimated nucleated cell counts. Assay used: immunoSEQ multiplex PCR; TCRdb lists only in-frame clones, some missing. V and J calls plus clone size are reproduced from that table; the DNA served to infer D and trimming. Of approximately 200,000 clones in the sample, about 80% were seen once. Input material: peripheral blood. This receptor was taken from a woman in her 30s who had recovered from COVID-19. The rearrangement joins TRBV6-5 to TRBJ1-2, with 9 bases identical to TRBD1. The CDR3 bases are TGTGCCAGCAGAACGGGGACAGGGACCGATGGCTACACCTTC. Protein sequence: CASRTGTGTDGYTF.